This T cell receptor beta chain was profiled in a study of T cell changes during pregnancy in multiple sclerosis. Germline loops: CDR1 SGDLS, CDR2 YYNGEE. This CDR3 contains 15 residues. Germline trimming cut 0 bases from V and 7 bases from J; bases unmatched to any gene: 3. The repertoire was sequenced with immunoSEQ multiplex PCR; TCRdb's copy has only in-frame clones and lacks some. The table lists 45,000 or so clones, 75% to 95% of them singletons. The sequence was collected from a female donor with multiple sclerosis, enrolled in a pregnancy study. The chain uses TRBV9 and TRBJ2-1; TRBD2 agrees at 11 bases. Sample: CD8+ T cells from peripheral blood mononuclear cells, taken after pregnancy. The CDR3 protein is CASSVVAGGPNEQFF. DNA for the CDR3: TGTGCCAGCAGCGTAGTAGCGGGGGGGCCGAATGAGCAGTTCTTC.